This T cell receptor (beta chain) derives from a study of radiotherapy plus CTLA-4 blockade in lung cancer. Study-wide findings and caveats: Researchers report tumor-derived TCR clones expanding in blood after radiotherapy plus ipilimumab.

Trimming shortened V by 0 bases and J by 2 bases, and 5 bases separated the two germline ends. The V gene's germline CDR1 is LNHDA and CDR2 SQIVND (reference sequence). CDR3 length: 13 residues. Produced via immunoSEQ multiplex PCR; TCRdb's table is partial and in-frame only. The profile covers about 88,000 clones, with 72% appearing a single time and roughly an eighth taken by the ten largest. As for this clone: Its cognate antigen is unknown.

The rearrangement links TRBV19 to TRBJ2-7; D may be TRBD2 (5 bases). Sequences were derived from peripheral blood, sampled from a patient treated with radiotherapy plus ipilimumab. The receptor was isolated from a human donor with non-small cell lung cancer that progressed on radiotherapy plus ipilimumab. This CDR3 reads CASSIDGAYEQYF. As DNA, the CDR3 is TGTGCCAGTAGTATAGACGGGGCCTACGAGCAGTACTTC.